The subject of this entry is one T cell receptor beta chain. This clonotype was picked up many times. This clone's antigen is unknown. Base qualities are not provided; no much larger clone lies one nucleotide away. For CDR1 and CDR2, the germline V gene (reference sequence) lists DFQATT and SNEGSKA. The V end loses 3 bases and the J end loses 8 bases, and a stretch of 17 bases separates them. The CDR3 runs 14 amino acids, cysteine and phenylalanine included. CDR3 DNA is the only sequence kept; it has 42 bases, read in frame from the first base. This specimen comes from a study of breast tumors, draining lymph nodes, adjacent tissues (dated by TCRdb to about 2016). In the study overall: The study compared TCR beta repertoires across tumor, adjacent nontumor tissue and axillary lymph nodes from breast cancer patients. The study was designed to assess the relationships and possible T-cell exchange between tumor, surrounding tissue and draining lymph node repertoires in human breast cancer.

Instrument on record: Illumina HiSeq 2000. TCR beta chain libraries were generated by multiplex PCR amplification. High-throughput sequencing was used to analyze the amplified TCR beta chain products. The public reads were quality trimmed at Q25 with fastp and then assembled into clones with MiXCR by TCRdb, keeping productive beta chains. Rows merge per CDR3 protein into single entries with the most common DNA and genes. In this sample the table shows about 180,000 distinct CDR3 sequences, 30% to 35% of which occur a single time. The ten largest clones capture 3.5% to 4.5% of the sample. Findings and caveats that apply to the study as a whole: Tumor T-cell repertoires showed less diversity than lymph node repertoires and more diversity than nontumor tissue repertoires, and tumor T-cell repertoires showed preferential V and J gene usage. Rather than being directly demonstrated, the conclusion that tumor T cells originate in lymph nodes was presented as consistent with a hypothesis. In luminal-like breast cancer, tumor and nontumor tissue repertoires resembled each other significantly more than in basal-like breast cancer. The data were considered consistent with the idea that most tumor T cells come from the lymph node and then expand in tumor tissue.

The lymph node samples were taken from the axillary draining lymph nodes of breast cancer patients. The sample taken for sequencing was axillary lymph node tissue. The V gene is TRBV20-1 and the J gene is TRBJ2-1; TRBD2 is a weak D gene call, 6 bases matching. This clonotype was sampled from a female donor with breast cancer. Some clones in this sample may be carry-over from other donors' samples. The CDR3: CSASGSHLRDEQFF. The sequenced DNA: TGCAGTGCTAGCGGGAGCCACCTACGCGATGAGCAGTTCTTC.